This paragraph reports one TCR beta chain. In terms of age and location, participants ranged from roughly 18 to 90 years and lived in fewer than 30 US areas. Participant reports of clinical history set cohort assignment. Trimming took 1 base from V and 5 from J, leaving 22 bases between them. The CDR3 runs to 18 residues. Per the authors' pipeline: Estimates of nucleated cell counts were drawn from the amplification of reference gene primers. Data came from immunoSEQ multiplex PCR; TCRdb stores just in-frame clones and leaves some out. Clone size and V and J calls were adopted from that table, with D and trimming inferred from the DNA. The sample consists of 300,000 to 400,000 clones, 75% to 90% of them appearing once. The data were taken from a study of blood T cell repertoires in COVID-19. Background on the study: Some COVID-19 samples were acute and others convalescent; all came from the United States, Italy and Spain.

The rearrangement joins TRBV5-3 to TRBJ1-5, with D perhaps matching TRBD1 (5 bases). TRBV5-3 is treated as an ORF (open reading frame) with a function not yet certain. This TCR came from a man aged 18 to 29 who had recovered from COVID-19. The source material was PBMCs or T cells enriched from blood (not recorded which). CDR3 residues: CARSLNRRVRDYHQPQHF. The CDR3 nucleotides read TGTGCCAGAAGCTTGAATCGGAGGGTGAGGGACTACCATCAGCCCCAGCATTTT.